Listed below are T cell receptor beta chains from one sample, sequenced in a study of regulatory T cells in long-lasting Graves disease. TCRdb re-analysed the multiplex PCR reads in MiXCR, keeping a single row per CDR3 protein. Of about 660,000 distinct CDR3 sequences listed, 30% were seen once; the top ten hold about 40%. The source material was peripheral blood mononuclear cells (PBMCs), sampled when the disease was refractory, from a patient treated with antithyroid drugs. The receptors originated from a female donor with Graves disease. The CDR3 runs from the conserved cysteine through the conserved F or W.

v_call: TRBV27; j_call: TRBJ1-2; cdr3_aa: CASQPGTGNYGYTF
v_call: TRBV6-1; j_call: TRBJ1-2; cdr3_aa: CASGEPGYEIYGYTF
v_call: TRBV6-1; j_call: TRBJ2-1; cdr3_aa: CAIPLWQFF
v_call: TRBV6-1; j_call: TRBJ1-5; cdr3_aa: CASSDLANQPQHF
v_call: TRBV5-1; j_call: TRBJ2-2; cdr3_aa: CASSLGQGVPGELFF
v_call: TRBV6-5; j_call: TRBJ1-2; cdr3_aa: CASSYASTGGIYGYTF
v_call: TRBV2; j_call: TRBJ2-6; cdr3_aa: CASSERGRGANVLTF
v_call: TRBV27; j_call: TRBJ1-5; cdr3_aa: CASSLSGTGINQPQHF
v_call: TRBV27; j_call: TRBJ1-1; cdr3_aa: CASSWRSMNTEAFF
v_call: TRBV7-6; j_call: TRBJ2-7; cdr3_aa: CASSLASGGLGGYEQYF
v_call: TRBV29-1; j_call: TRBJ2-1; cdr3_aa: CSAGGGSYNEQFF
v_call: TRBV5-1; j_call: TRBJ2-2; cdr3_aa: CASSLGDLLATGELFF
v_call: TRBV29-1; j_call: TRBJ1-6; cdr3_aa: CSVRDRVRSPLHF
v_call: TRBV2; j_call: TRBJ1-2; cdr3_aa: CASSTTYRGGEGYTF
v_call: TRBV12-3/TRBV12-4; j_call: TRBJ1-2; cdr3_aa: CASSLRNRGYGYTF
v_call: TRBV6-2/TRBV6-3; j_call: TRBJ1-1; cdr3_aa: CASSSPGFMTEAFF
v_call: TRBV10-2; j_call: TRBJ1-1; cdr3_aa: CASSDGTYTEAFF
v_call: TRBV2; j_call: TRBJ1-1; cdr3_aa: CASSGNWLGGAESEAFF
v_call: TRBV7-9; j_call: TRBJ1-1; cdr3_aa: CASSEIAEAFF
v_call: TRBV5-1; j_call: TRBJ1-1; cdr3_aa: CASSLRRGTLPTEAFF
v_call: TRBV6-5; j_call: TRBJ2-2; cdr3_aa: CASSYSSPSGNEGSGELFF
v_call: TRBV2; j_call: TRBJ2-1; cdr3_aa: CASSRRNNEQFF
v_call: TRBV6-1; j_call: TRBJ2-7; cdr3_aa: CASRGQGARAYEQYF
v_call: TRBV29-1; j_call: TRBJ1-2; cdr3_aa: CSVRGNYGYTF
v_call: TRBV14; j_call: TRBJ2-7; cdr3_aa: CASSQLGLQKDEQYF
v_call: TRBV20-1; j_call: TRBJ1-2; cdr3_aa: CSASRGASGYTF
v_call: TRBV5-6; j_call: TRBJ2-7; cdr3_aa: CASSEGLAGSSYEQYF
v_call: TRBV3-1; j_call: TRBJ1-1; cdr3_aa: CASSLRGGARNTEAFF
v_call: TRBV5-1; j_call: TRBJ2-7; cdr3_aa: CASSLAISTSVYEQYF
v_call: TRBV24-1; j_call: TRBJ1-5; cdr3_aa: CATSDGAGQPQHF
v_call: TRBV5-1; j_call: TRBJ1-3; cdr3_aa: CASSLAVAGSNTIYF
v_call: TRBV12-3/TRBV12-4; j_call: TRBJ1-2; cdr3_aa: CASSSTTGNYGYTF
v_call: TRBV7-9; j_call: TRBJ2-1; cdr3_aa: CASSLEVGYNEQFF
v_call: TRBV29-1; j_call: TRBJ1-2; cdr3_aa: CSGRVQSGYTF
v_call: TRBV6-5; j_call: TRBJ1-3; cdr3_aa: CASSYGRLPGNTIYF
v_call: TRBV7-2; j_call: TRBJ2-4; cdr3_aa: CASSLGGPAKNIQYF
v_call: TRBV27; j_call: TRBJ1-2; cdr3_aa: CARSPHTNYGYTF
v_call: TRBV6-1; j_call: TRBJ1-2; cdr3_aa: CASSKGQLANYGYTF
v_call: TRBV2; j_call: TRBJ2-6; cdr3_aa: CASRRVLSPTGANVLTF
v_call: TRBV11-2; j_call: TRBJ1-5; cdr3_aa: CASSPLVGQPQHF
v_call: TRBV30; j_call: TRBJ1-3; cdr3_aa: CAWTPNSGNTIYF
v_call: TRBV2; j_call: TRBJ2-5; cdr3_aa: CASNPLTGNQETQYF
v_call: TRBV19; j_call: TRBJ1-2; cdr3_aa: CASTNRGRTNYGYTF
v_call: TRBV2; j_call: TRBJ2-7; cdr3_aa: CANIDRGYEQYF
v_call: TRBV7-9; j_call: TRBJ1-5; cdr3_aa: CASSLHLNSNQPQHF
v_call: TRBV27; j_call: TRBJ1-5; cdr3_aa: CASSRSGQHNQPQHF
v_call: TRBV20-1; j_call: TRBJ2-7; cdr3_aa: CSAAGTVLHEQYF
v_call: TRBV28; j_call: TRBJ1-6; cdr3_aa: CASSGQLFRTPLHF